Detailed here is one TCR beta chain. This CDR3 has 12 residues. The germline gives CDR1 KGHSH, CDR2 LQKENI. Trimming shortened V by 3 bases and J by 8 bases, and 8 bases separated the two germline ends. The data were obtained in a study of OX40 agonist ivuxolimab in advanced cancers. Clones were sequenced by immunoSEQ multiplex PCR, and TCRdb holds only the in-frame ones, with some missing. The data contain 60,000 to 70,000 clones, approximately 90% of them singletons. J is TRBJ2-1 and V is TRBV18; D ambiguous. The sequence derives from an adult with an advanced solid tumor such as melanoma, head and neck, liver or kidney cancer. The sequencing here drew on CD4+ or CD8+ T cells sorted from blood, taken in a trial of the OX40 agonist ivuxolimab. Written as DNA, the CDR3 is TGTGCCAGCTCACCGGGTCAGGATGAGCAGTTCTTC. This translates into CASSPGQDEQFF.